The sample holds a few counts of the clone carrying this TCR beta chain. This sample stems from a study of T cell repertoires in cytomegalovirus infection. In the study overall: An indication of both CMV infection and matching HLA type came from public TCR beta signatures.

Each CDR3 protein is one row after TCRdb ran MiXCR on the reads. The sample has 150,000 to 200,000 distinct CDR3 sequences, 28% seen once. The CDR3 covers 12 residues. Germline CDR1 is MGHRA and CDR2 is YSYEKL. The germline V and J ends were trimmed by 5 bases and 8 bases, with 12 bases remaining between them. The source is a human donor in good health (CMV status not recorded). Some clones in this sample may be carry-over from other donors' samples. This chain links TRBV4-1 with TRBJ1-1; no firm D call. The sample comprised PBMCs. CDR3 sequence reads: CASSISRREAFF. The CDR3 nucleotides read TGCGCCAGCAGCATTTCCCGGAGAGAAGCTTTCTTT.